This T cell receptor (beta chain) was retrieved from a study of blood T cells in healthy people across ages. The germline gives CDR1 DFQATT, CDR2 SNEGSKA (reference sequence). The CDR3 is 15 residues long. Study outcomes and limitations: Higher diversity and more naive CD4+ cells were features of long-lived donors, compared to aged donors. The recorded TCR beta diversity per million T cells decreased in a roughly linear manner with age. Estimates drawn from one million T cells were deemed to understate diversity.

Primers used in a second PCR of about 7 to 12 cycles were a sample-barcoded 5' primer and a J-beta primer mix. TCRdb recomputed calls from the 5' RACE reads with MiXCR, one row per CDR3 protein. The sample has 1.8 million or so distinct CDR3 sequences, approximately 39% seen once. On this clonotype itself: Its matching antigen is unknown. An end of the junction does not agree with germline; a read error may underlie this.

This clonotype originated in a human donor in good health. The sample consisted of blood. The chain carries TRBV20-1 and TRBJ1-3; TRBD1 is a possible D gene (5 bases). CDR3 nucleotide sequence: TGCAGTGCCCTCGGGGGAATGACAGCTGGAAACACCGTATATTTT. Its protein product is CSALGGMTAGNTVYF.